These 24 T cell receptor beta chains originate from one sample sequenced in a study of vaccination and CD4 T cells after COVID-19. Their cognate antigens are unknown. Regarding treatment: roughly 11-day PBMC culture with coronavirus spike peptide pools or control peptides (ViraFEST assay). Cultured CD4+ T cells had their DNA profiled by the Oncomine TCR Beta short-read assay. From the PCR reads, TCRdb called clonotypes with MiXCR, one entry per CDR3 protein. This sample carries fewer than 15,000 distinct CDR3 sequences, under 80% of them seen once, and the ten largest clones take around 10%. The sequenced material came from CD4+ T cells from blood, cultured in vitro. The receptors were gathered from a human donor who had recovered from COVID-19.

This chain connects TRBV6-1 to TRBJ2-1; TRBD2 matches at 9 bases. Germline V lookup: CDR1 MNHNS, CDR2 SASEGT. This CDR3 has 15 residues. With 5 bases clipped from V and 1 base from J, the junction kept 3 bases outside the gene matches. The CDR3 DNA sequence: TGTGCCAGCAGTATTAGCGGGAGTTCCTACAATGAGCAGTTCTTC. It translates to CASSISGSSYNEQFF.

The J gene is TRBJ2-5, the V gene TRBV6-1; unclear D gene. The CDR3 totals 15 residues. Germline-derived CDR1 and CDR2 are MNHNS and SASEGT. The germline V and J ends were trimmed by 0 bases and 4 bases, with 12 bases remaining between them. The CDR3 here is CASSEARVRGETQYF. The CDR3 coding sequence is TGTGCCAGCAGTGAAGCCCGGGTTCGAGGAGAGACCCAGTACTTC.

This clonotype was detected once. The V and J genes are TRBV5-1 and TRBJ2-3; 14 nucleotides line up with TRBD2. Trimming took 4 bases from V and 6 from J; bases not matched to a gene: 7. Germline lookup yields CDR1 SGHRS and CDR2 YFSETQ. CDR3 length equals 16 residues. The CDR3 protein is CASSPGTSGSGDTQYF. The CDR3 nucleotides are TGCGCCAGCAGCCCAGGGACTAGCGGGAGCGGGGATACGCAGTATTTT.

The rearrangement links TRBV2 to TRBJ2-1; no reliable D call. This CDR3 comprises 13 residues. V was cut by 0 bases and J by 7 bases, with 7 bases left in between. Germline lookup yields CDR1 SNHLY and CDR2 FYNNEI. CDR3 DNA: TGTGCCAGCAGTGAAGCGCTGGCAAATGAGCAGTTCTTC. It encodes CASSEALANEQFF.

The CDR3 here is CASSLRDNPTHEQFF. Written as DNA, the CDR3 is TGTGCCAGTAGCCTCCGGGACAACCCGACTCATGAGCAGTTCTTC. This chain joins TRBV19 and TRBJ2-1, with D perhaps matching TRBD1 (6 bases). The CDR3 consists of 15 residues. The germline V gene encodes CDR1 LNHDA and CDR2 SQIVND (reference sequence). The ends were cut back, 6 bases at V and 8 bases at J, with 20 bases in the middle. The complete variable domain, with remaining parts taken from reference TRBV19 and TRBJ2-1, reads DGGITQSPKYLFRKEGQNVTLSCEQNLNHDAMYWYRQDPGQGLRLIYYSQIVNDFQKGDIAEGYSVSREKKESFPLTVTSAQKNPTAFYLCASSLRDNPTHEQFFGPGTRLTVL.

The chain uses TRBV6-5 and TRBJ2-1; 7 positions match TRBD1. Germline CDR1 MNHEY, CDR2 SVGAGI. V shed 4 bases and J 9 bases; nucleotides not matched to a gene: 6. The CDR3 covers 13 residues. CDR3 in DNA: TGTGCCAGCAGTTGGGACAGCAACGGTGAGCAGTTCTTC. It is translated as CASSWDSNGEQFF.

V is TRBV24-1 and J is TRBJ2-7; 9 bases map to TRBD1. Trimming cost V 3 bases and J 9 bases; bases outside gene matches: 11. Germline CDR1 is KGHDR and CDR2 is SFDVKD. This CDR3 contains 15 residues. The CDR3 DNA follows: TGTGCCACCAGTGATGGGGACAGGGTTTCTGCTGGGCAGTACTTC. Amino acid sequence: CATSDGDRVSAGQYF.

J is TRBJ2-1 and V is TRBV12-5; D remains unclear. Trimming took 6 bases from V and 7 from J, leaving 10 bases between them. CDR3 length: 12 amino acids. CDR1 and CDR2 from the germline V gene are LGHNT and FRNRAP. In nucleotides, the CDR3 is TGTGCTAGTGGCTCCTTGCTGAATGAGCAGTTCTTC. This sequence encodes CASGSLLNEQFF.

The chain links TRBV7-9 to TRBJ2-5; D is unresolved. With 3 bases removed from V and 6 bases from J, the gap between germline ends came to 17 bases. CDR3 length equals 15 residues. Germline CDR1 is SEHNR and CDR2 is FQNEAQ (reference sequence). The CDR3 nucleotides are TGTGCCAGCAGCTTTGGCGGTACCCCCAAGCAGACCCAGTACTTC. This sequence encodes CASSFGGTPKQTQYF.

This clonotype was detected a few times. The chain uses TRBV15 and TRBJ1-2, with 10 bases lining up with TRBD1. Germline lookup yields CDR1 LNHNV and CDR2 YYDKDF (reference sequence). The CDR3 runs to 16 residues. V lost 2 bases and J lost 0; bases outside the gene matches: 3. Here the CDR3 DNA reads TGTGCCACCAGCAGATGGGGGACAGGGGCTAACTATGGCTACACCTTC. This gives the protein CATSRWGTGANYGYTF.

Details on this clonotype: Germline is not matched at one junction end, which may reflect a read error. The gene calls are TRBV20-1 and TRBJ2-5; TRBD2 agrees at 10 bases. CDR1 and CDR2 (germline): DFQATT, SNEGSKA (reference sequence). CDR3 length: 16 residues. Here the CDR3 reads CSAGDLLAGTQETQYF. CDR3 bases: TGCAGTGCTGGAGACCTACTAGCGGGAACCCAAGAGACCCAGTACTTC.

The count of this clonotype is one. The CDR3 region has the DNA TGTGCCAGCAGTCAGGGGGCGAAGTACGAGCAGTACTTC. Encoded protein: CASSQGAKYEQYF. The V call is TRBV27, the J call TRBJ2-7, with 8 bases lining up with TRBD1. The CDR3 is 13 residues long. The V segment lost 5 bases and the J segment 4 bases; nucleotides outside the gene matches: 4. In germline, CDR1 is MNHEY, CDR2 SMNVEV (reference sequence).

This clonotype was seen more than once but under ten times. V and J are TRBV6-5 and TRBJ2-3, with no clear D. The germline V gene encodes CDR1 MNHEY and CDR2 SVGAGI. Deletions cut 4 bases from V and 0 bases from J, with 8 bases between. The CDR3 loop spans 14 amino acids. The CDR3 is CASSSLSSTDTQYF. DNA for the CDR3: TGTGCCAGCAGTTCGCTTTCTAGCACAGATACGCAGTATTTT.

The genes are TRBV7-2 and TRBJ2-1, with 9 bases matching TRBD1. The V gene end was trimmed by 1 base and the J gene end by 2 bases; junction bases not matched to a gene: 3. Germline CDR1 SGHTA, CDR2 FQGNSA. There are 16 residues in the CDR3. CDR3 DNA: TGTGCCAGCAGCTTAGTGGGACAGGGCCCCTACAATGAGCAGTTCTTC. Translating gives CASSLVGQGPYNEQFF.

This clonotype appeared a few times. The J gene is TRBJ1-2, the V gene TRBV6-1; 8 bases agree with TRBD1. Trimming removed 0 bases from V and 7 bases from J; junction bases left unmatched: 13. The germline V gene has CDR1 MNHNS and CDR2 SASEGT. CDR3 length: 17 residues. The CDR3 region has the DNA TGTGCCAGCAGTGAAGCGTCCCCGGGACAGGCCCTCGGTGGCTACACCTTC. Its protein product is CASSEASPGQALGGYTF.

This clonotype occurred a few times. V and J are TRBV20-1 and TRBJ1-1; no clear D gene. V lost 4 bases and J 0 bases, leaving 6 bases between the germline ends. The germline V gene encodes CDR1 DFQATT and CDR2 SNEGSKA (reference sequence). The CDR3 has 12 amino acids. The CDR3 DNA reads as TGCAGTGCTACCGCAGTGAACACTGAAGCTTTCTTT. It encodes CSATAVNTEAFF.

This clonotype was observed once. The rearrangement links TRBV20-1 to TRBJ2-2; a weak D match, TRBD1 (5 bases). The V end was cut by 5 bases, the J end by 1 base, with 14 bases between. The CDR3 consists of 15 residues. CDR1 and CDR2 from the germline V gene are DFQATT and SNEGSKA (reference sequence). CDR3 region: CSAPLGRLNTGELFF. CDR3 nucleotides: TGCAGTGCTCCTCTGGGGCGGTTGAACACCGGGGAGCTGTTTTTT.

The genes are TRBV6-1 and TRBJ1-2, with 7 bases aligning to TRBD1. The CDR3 has 16 residues. CDR1 and CDR2 from the germline V gene are MNHNS and SASEGT. The trim removed 7 bases at V and 4 bases at J, leaving 15 bases unmatched. As DNA, the CDR3 is TGTGCCAGCACCGGGACCGGGACAGACAACCTCTATGGCTACACCTTC. Translated: CASTGTGTDNLYGYTF.

CDR3 amino acids: CSASSGTSNYGYTF. In DNA form, the CDR3 reads TGCAGTGCTAGTTCAGGGACGTCTAACTATGGCTACACCTTC. The chain couples TRBV20-1 to TRBJ1-2; D is perhaps TRBD1 (5 bases). Germline V lookup: CDR1 DFQATT, CDR2 SNEGSKA (reference sequence). Trimming left V 3 bases short and J 0 bases short, with 11 bases between. The CDR3 runs 14 residues.

The chain uses TRBV28 and TRBJ1-4; D gene ambiguous. V dropped 3 bases and J dropped 0 bases, with 8 bases sitting between them. The CDR3 extends over 15 amino acids. The germline gives CDR1 MDHEN, CDR2 SYDVKM. This CDR3 is CASSFYGATNEKLFF. The CDR3 nucleotides read TGTGCCAGCAGTTTCTACGGTGCAACTAATGAAAAACTGTTTTTT.

V usage is TRBV7-3 and J usage is TRBJ2-1; D perhaps matches TRBD2 (6 bases). The CDR3 extends over 17 amino acids. Germline V gene data show CDR1 as SGHTA and CDR2 as FQGTGA. Trimming left V 4 bases short and J 0 bases short, with 16 bases between. DNA for the CDR3: TGTGCCAGCAGCTCCCCCGGGACCGGGAGCTCCTACAATGAGCAGTTCTTC. Protein sequence: CASSSPGTGSSYNEQFF.

This clonotype was detected only once. The rearrangement links TRBV5-1 to TRBJ1-1; 7 nucleotides line up with TRBD1. Germline CDR1 reads SGHRS; CDR2 reads YFSETQ. V shed 0 bases, J shed 5 bases, and the junction held 4 bases outside the gene matches. CDR3 length: 14 residues. This CDR3 is CASSLEQGRTEAFF. The CDR3 DNA reads TGCGCCAGCAGCTTGGAACAGGGGAGGACTGAAGCTTTCTTT. Supplemented by reference TRBV5-1 and TRBJ1-1, the full variable domain reads KAGVTQTPRYLIKTRGQQVTLSCSPISGHRSVSWYQQTPGQGLQFLFEYFSETQRNKGNFPGRFSGRQFSNSRSEMNVSTLELGDSALYLCASSLEQGRTEAFFGQGTRLTVV.

This clonotype was seen once. The chain couples TRBV4-3 to TRBJ1-2; D is unresolved. Germline values: CDR1 LGHNA, CDR2 YSLEER. Trimming removed 1 base at V and 1 base at J, with 4 bases between. The CDR3 runs to 13 residues. This chain's CDR3 is CASSQAINYGYTF. The CDR3 bases are TGCGCCAGCAGCCAAGCTATTAACTATGGCTACACCTTC.

This clonotype was found a few times. The chain recombines TRBV6-5 with TRBJ2-1; no clear D gene. The CDR3 has 13 amino acids. Germline CDR1 and CDR2: MNHEY and SVGAGI. With 2 bases removed from V and 4 bases from J, the gap between germline ends came to 6 bases. CDR3 in amino acids: CASSYTYYNEQFF. The CDR3 region has the DNA TGTGCCAGCAGTTACACCTATTACAATGAGCAGTTCTTC.